These T cell receptor beta chains were read from a single sample in a study of cytomegalovirus exposure and HLA in healthy donors. Using immunoSEQ multiplex PCR, the repertoire was profiled, and TCRdb retains in-frame clones only, with some absent. Of some 170,000 clones in the sample, around 77% were seen once. Specimen: PBMCs. These receptors were taken from a man aged 25-45 years in good health and CMV-seropositive. CDR3s include the opening cysteine and the closing phenylalanine or tryptophan. D genes are given only for firm matches. For some rows the clone size is stated as once, few or many, or as a class when expanded; others skip it.

CDR3 DNA,CDR3 protein,J gene,clone size,D gene,CDR3 length,V gene
TGTGCCAGCAGCTTAGGGGACAGGGAAGACGGCTACACCTTC,CASSLGDREDGYTF,TRBJ1-2,-,TRBD1,14,TRBV7-3
TGTGCCAGCAGCCTCACAGGGATCCCCTACGAGCAGTACTTC,CASSLTGIPYEQYF,TRBJ2-7,-,-,14,TRBV5-6
TGCGCCAGCAGCCCACGGACTAGCGGAACAACTCAAGAGACCCAGTACTTC,CASSPRTSGTTQETQYF,TRBJ2-5,-,TRBD2,17,TRBV5-1
TGTGCCATCAGTGTACCGGGACAGGGCCACGAGCAGTACTTC,CAISVPGQGHEQYF,TRBJ2-7,few,TRBD1,14,TRBV10-3
TGTGCCAGCAGCTTAAGCGGGGTTGGAAACACCATATATTTT,CASSLSGVGNTIYF,TRBJ1-3,-,-,14,TRBV7-7
TGTGCCAGCAGCTTAATGGGGACAGGGGCTTATGAGCAGTTCTTC,CASSLMGTGAYEQFF,TRBJ2-1,-,TRBD1,15,TRBV7-9
TGTGCCAGCAGCCCCGACAGGGGGGACACTGAAGCTTTCTTT,CASSPDRGDTEAFF,TRBJ1-1,-,TRBD1,14,TRBV11-3
TGTGCCAGCAGCTTCCTTCCGGGACAGGGGAGCTCTGGAAACACCATATATTTT,CASSFLPGQGSSGNTIYF,TRBJ1-3,-,TRBD1,18,TRBV11-2
TGTGCCTGGAGTGTAGGGGACAGGTTCTCCTACGAGCAGTACTTC,CAWSVGDRFSYEQYF,TRBJ2-7,-,TRBD1,15,TRBV30
TGTGCCAGCAGCTCGACCGACAGGGCCAAAAACATTCAGTACTTC,CASSSTDRAKNIQYF,TRBJ2-4,-,-,15,TRBV5-4